This section outlines one T cell receptor beta chain sequence together with its context. Its antigen specificity is not known. Per-base quality was not reported, and no clone a single base away is much larger than it. TCRbeta CDR3 regions were sequenced with the immunoSEQ Assay. After extraction, genomic DNA underwent amplification by bias-controlled multiplex PCR, followed by high-throughput sequencing. In the source study's methods: Collapsing and filtering of sequences were performed to quantify the absolute abundance of each unique TCRbeta CDR3 region. Usable DNA was measured by amplifying reference genes present in all nucleated cells, and TCRbeta template counts were normalized to that usable DNA to estimate T cell fraction. Repertoire TCRs were annotated as SARS-CoV-2-specific by exact matching of V gene, CDR3 amino acid sequence and J gene to a known reactive TCR set. The reference SARS-CoV-2 TCR set was derived from MIRA and filtered for enrichment in COVID-19-positive ImmuneCODE repertoires, a step that removed public or cross-reactive TCRs. Based on the MIRA antigens, annotated TCRs were further analysed at the level of specific ORF or position within ORF. Breadth was defined as the number of annotated unique rearrangements divided by the total number of unique productive rearrangements, and depth was defined as the summed frequency of the annotated unique rearrangements. Two-sided Wilcoxon rank-sum tests were used to compare TCR breadth between groups. TCRdb retrieved this table from immuneACCESS and kept in-frame rearrangements only. Not all clones are present; in checked studies, unresolved V genes account for under half, and no reason is known for the remainder. V and J calls and clone size are those listed in that table; D and trimming were worked out from the DNA. This sample comprises hundreds of thousands of clones, about 89% of them detected only once. Approximately 5% of the sample is taken by the ten largest.

The data belong to a study of Ad26.COV2.S vaccination and SARS-CoV-2 variants listed by TCRdb under 2021. Background for the entire study: Donors in the vaccine arm were drawn from COV1001, a multicentre, randomized, double-blind, placebo-controlled phase I-IIa trial testing Ad26.COV2.S in healthy adults. Trial participants were randomized into five groups of five: low-dose or high-dose Ad26.COV2.S given once or twice, or placebo on both occasions. Sequencing of the TCRbeta repertoire served to evaluate the specificity and breadth of SARS-CoV-2-reactive T cell receptors following Ad26.COV2.S vaccination. Throughout the experiments and outcome assessment, investigators stayed blinded to trial group allocation. A total of around 32 samples were included in the TCR-sequenced set, comprising roughly 19 Ad26.COV2.S vaccine recipients, 5 placebo recipients and 8 SARS-CoV-2 convalescent individuals. Ad26.COV2.S was administered intramuscularly at a dose of 5x10^10 or 1x10^11 viral particles, either as one shot or as two shots given 56 days apart.

The CDR3 runs 14 amino acids, cysteine and phenylalanine included. Only CDR3 DNA is held: 42 bases, read in frame from base 1. V is pruned by 3 bases and J by 8 bases, leaving 6 bases of the junction without a gene match. CDR1 and CDR2 are read off the germline V gene (reference sequence) as DFQATT and SNEGSKA. The sample's treatment or condition label, in plain terms: roughly 19 received Ad26.COV2.S at low or high dose, single or two shots; a few received placebo; per-sample allocation not given. For vaccine and placebo recipients, repertoires were sequenced using samples collected on day 63 after the first injection. In Cohort 1b, more than 20 adults aged 18-55 years were enrolled at a single site in Boston, USA, between 29 July and 7 August 2020. Ad26.COV2.S was a replication-incompetent adenovirus type 26 vector expressing a prefusion-stabilized SARS-CoV-2 spike protein from the original Wuhan strain.

Broader findings and caveats from the paper: Vaccine and placebo recipients had similar non-spike TCR breadth, a finding consistent with the vaccine containing only spike. Ad26.COV2.S recipients had higher spike-specific TCR breadth than placebo recipients (P = 0.0014). After vaccination, spike-specific CD8+ and CD4+ T cell responses were reported to show substantial breadth. The study was not powered for comparison of responses between vaccine doses or regimens. The authors noted that total T cell responses may have been underestimated by the TCR breadth and depth analyses.

The sequence came from a person between 18 and 65 years old who received the Ad26.COV2.S COVID-19 vaccine or a placebo. The starting material was peripheral blood, obtained in a trial of Ad26.COV2.S vaccine versus placebo. The chain is made from TRBV20-1 and TRBJ2-1; 11 central bases correspond to TRBD2. This receptor carries the CDR3 CSASSGRAQYEQFF. The DNA sequence reads TGCAGTGCTAGTAGCGGGAGGGCCCAATATGAGCAGTTCTTC.